This T cell receptor beta chain stems from a study of Graves' ophthalmopathy and Graves' hyperthyroidism (dated by TCRdb to 2016 to 2019). Looking at the study overall: Stable hyperthyroidism was defined as no progression to ophthalmopathy within 18 months of follow-up. In six hyperthyroidism patients, the T-cell repertoire of thyroid tissue was compared with the T-cell repertoire of blood. TCR beta repertoire signatures were used to distinguish Graves' ophthalmopathy from Graves' hyperthyroidism and to predict progression to ophthalmopathy. Following sampling, methimazole starting at 30 mg daily was administered to hyperthyroidism patients, and high-dose intravenous methylprednisolone was administered to ophthalmopathy patients. In total, approximately 140 blood samples were TCR-sequenced: approximately 42 ophthalmopathy, under 80 hyperthyroidism and around 17 hyperthyroidism-to-ophthalmopathy patients. The independent validation cohort included around 19 hyperthyroidism patients plus 17 patients who later progressed from hyperthyroidism to ophthalmopathy. To explore V-J signatures distinguishing ophthalmopathy from hyperthyroidism, a discovery set of under 110 patients (about 44 ophthalmopathy, 55 to 60 stable hyperthyroidism) was enrolled.

On the study overall, not on this receptor specifically: Sample size was not statistically predetermined, and group allocation was not concealed from the investigators. In validation, the model predicted ophthalmopathy progression with nearly 71% sensitivity and approximately 72% specificity; some 13 predicted patients were CT-confirmed with GO in a median of roughly 6.8 months. Most of the expanded thyroid clonotypes with a frequency above 0.001 were also detected in blood, and it was suggested that the thyroid immune response may be reflected by blood repertoires. Ophthalmopathy was separated from stable hyperthyroidism by the 13-signature model with roughly 88% sensitivity and about 81% specificity in cross-validation and with 80%/75% in the test set.

For repertoire sequencing, TCR beta CDR3 regions were amplified from RNA transcripts. A first-round RT-PCR used HTBI primers with the Qiagen OneStep RT-PCR kit, followed by a second-round multiplex PCR, size selection and purification. The libraries underwent paired-end sequencing with 100 bp reads on an Illumina HiSeq2000. The published analysis was carried out like this. Reads were processed with SOAPnuke, discarding reads with adapters, uncalled bases, mean Phred below 15, or no exact constant-primer or identifier match. COPE v1.2.5 was used to merge the high-quality paired reads. Clonotypes were defined as unique nucleotide sequences and were aligned to IMGT TRB V, D and J references using MiTCR v1.1. The analysis was limited to V-J combinations with a frequency above 0.0001, which together covered just over 98% of the repertoires. For each V-J combination, a TCR clonal expansion and chaos score was defined as the ratio of F50 clonal expansion to chaos observed in the TCRdist matrix. Welch's t-statistics and random forest were used to reduce features to some 13 V-J combinations, which were fed into a naive Bayes classifier. The Morisita-Horn index was used to measure how similar the thyroid and blood repertoires were. Using fastp trimming at Q25 and MiXCR clonotype assembly, TCRdb reanalyzed the public sequencing data and kept in-frame beta chains. CDR3 protein duplicates are merged, each entry listing the most common genes and DNA. What appears here as the V and J calls and clone size reflects TCRdb's work, not the paper's. The sample table records over a million distinct CDR3 sequences; about 36% of these occur just once. The ten largest clones capture 11% of the sample.

The sample holds many counts of this clonotype. Its antigen target is currently unknown. No per-base quality is available; no much larger clone lies one base away. Hyperthyroidism patients were newly diagnosed, were aged 18 to 65 years, and had a disease duration under 2 months. Anyone with other autoimmune diseases, uncontrolled infections, pregnancy or lactation was excluded from the study. Diagnosis was based on clinical symptoms, serum thyroxine, TRAb, thyroid ultrasound and orbital computed tomography. Trizol reagent was used to extract the total RNA, and its quality was then checked on an Agilent 2100 Bioanalyzer. Sequencing input: peripheral blood or thyroid tissue (not recorded which). The sequence was collected from an adult man with Graves' hyperthyroidism.

In nucleotide form, the sequence is TGTGCCAGCAGCCCGCAGGGGCTGCAAGAGACCCAGTACTTC. It translates as CASSPQGLQETQYF. The chain is assembled from TRBV7-9 and TRBJ2-5; possibly the D gene is TRBD1, per 6 matching bases. The germline V gene (reference sequence) specifies SEHNR as CDR1 and FQNEAQ as CDR2. Between the V and J ends, shortened by 5 bases and 2 bases respectively, the junction contains 12 bases. The CDR3 goes from the cysteine to the phenylalanine over 14 residues. Of the read, only the CDR3 DNA is kept; its 42 bases are in frame from base 1.